The rows below give T cell receptor beta chains drawn from one sample of a study of blood T cells in healthy people across ages. TCRdb reanalysed the 5' RACE reads using MiXCR and keeps one entry per CDR3 protein. The sample holds approximately 690,000 distinct CDR3 sequences, roughly 50% seen once. The sequenced sample was blood. The receptors here all came from a man aged 55 to 70 in good health. The CDR3 runs from the conserved cysteine through the conserved F or W. D genes are given only for firm matches. The size entry is marked missing in some rows and otherwise reads once, few, many or a size class.

TRBJ2-3	TRBD2	-	TRBV20-1	TGCAGTGCCCCCTACGGGGGGACCACAGATACGCAGTATTTT	CSAPYGGTTDTQYF
TRBJ2-2	TRBD2	-	TRBV5-1	TGCGCCAGCAGCTTTTCTAGCGGTCCGAACGGGGAGCTGTTTTTT	CASSFSSGPNGELFF
TRBJ2-5	TRBD1	-	TRBV20-1	TGCAGTGCCCGACAGGGGACTCACACCCAAGAGACCCAGTACTTC	CSARQGTHTQETQYF
TRBJ2-5	TRBD2	-	TRBV5-1	TGCGCCAGCAGCCTGACCGGGACTAGCGGCGAAGGGGCCCAGTACTTC	CASSLTGTSGEGAQYF
TRBJ1-6	TRBD1	-	TRBV27	TGTGCCAGCAGTTTATTAGGCAGGGGGCCCTCCTATAATTCACCCCTCCACTTT	CASSLLGRGPSYNSPLHF
TRBJ2-5	-	-	TRBV6-2/TRBV6-3	TGTGCCACCTCCTGGGCGGGGCAAGAGACCCAGTACTTC	CATSWAGQETQYF
TRBJ2-1	TRBD2	once	TRBV19	TGTGCCAGTAGCCCTCGACTAGCGGGGGGCCTCCACAATGAGCAGTTCTTC	CASSPRLAGGLHNEQFF
TRBJ2-1	TRBD1	-	TRBV28	TGTGCCAGCGCCAACAGACAGGGATACAATGAGCAGTTCTTC	CASANRQGYNEQFF
TRBJ2-1	-	-	TRBV4-1	TGCGCCAGCAGCCCCGCTACCCACAATGAGCAGTTCTTC	CASSPATHNEQFF
TRBJ1-6	TRBD1	-	TRBV20-1	TGCAGTGCGAGGGACAGAATTAATTCACCCCTCCACTTT	CSARDRINSPLHF
TRBJ1-2	TRBD1	-	TRBV27	TGTGCCAGCAGTTCCTTGGGACAGGGGCCCTATGGCTACACCTTC	CASSSLGQGPYGYTF
TRBJ2-3	TRBD2	many	TRBV20-1	TGCAGTGCTACAAGACTAGCGGGGGGGCTCCGCACAGATACGCAGTATTTT	CSATRLAGGLRTDTQYF
TRBJ2-1	-	-	TRBV12-3/TRBV12-4	TGTGCCAGCAGCTCCTCCCTCAGGACCCAGTTCTTC	CASSSSLRTQFF
TRBJ2-7	TRBD1	few	TRBV4-2	TGTGCCAGCAGCCAACCGGGACAGACCTACGAGCAGTACTTC	CASSQPGQTYEQYF
TRBJ2-3	-	-	TRBV2	TGTGCCAGCAGAGAACAGGCTTCCACAGATACGCAGTATTTT	CASREQASTDTQYF
TRBJ2-7	TRBD2	-	TRBV24-1	TGTGCCACCGTCCGGGGGGGAAAGGACTACGAGCAGTACTTC	CATVRGGKDYEQYF
TRBJ2-5	-	few	TRBV25-1	TGTGCCAGCTCCCACTTAGGGGCGGCGGTTCAAGAGACCCAGTACTTC	CASSHLGAAVQETQYF
TRBJ2-5	-	-	TRBV6-2/TRBV6-3	TGTGCCAGCAGAAACCCAGTGGGCCAGGAGTACTTC	CASRNPVGQEYF
TRBJ1-6	-	-	TRBV12-3/TRBV12-4	TGTGCCAGCACCACAGCTGGGGCGGGTAATGACAATTCACCCCTCCACTTT	CASTTAGAGNDNSPLHF
TRBJ2-2	TRBD1	-	TRBV3-1	TGTGCCAGCAGCCGCGGATCCGGGACAGGGCTTTCCCCTAGGGACACCGGGGAGCTGTTTTTT	CASSRGSGTGLSPRDTGELFF
TRBJ2-3	-	-	TRBV6-5	TGTGCCAGCAGTTACGCCTCCGGGACTCAGGGGGGTACGCAGTATTTT	CASSYASGTQGGTQYF
TRBJ2-1	-	-	TRBV29-1	TGCAGCGTTGAACAGGGTCAAAATGAGCAGTTCTTC	CSVEQGQNEQFF
TRBJ2-1	TRBD2	few	TRBV7-2	TGTGCCAGCAGCTTAGCTGTGGGGACTAACTACAATGAGCAGTTCTTC	CASSLAVGTNYNEQFF
TRBJ2-7	-	-	TRBV20-1	TGCAGTGCCGCTCTATCTTACGAGCAGTACTTC	CSAALSYEQYF
TRBJ1-2	TRBD1	once	TRBV6-6	TGTGCCAGCAGTTACTCTTCGGAAGACAGGGACCTCTACGGCTACACCTTC	CASSYSSEDRDLYGYTF
TRBJ2-1	-	-	TRBV6-2/TRBV6-3	TGTGCCAGCAGACTCAGGGGCAATGAGCAGTTCTTC	CASRLRGNEQFF
TRBJ2-1	TRBD1	-	TRBV7-6	TGTGCCAGCAGCTTAGCCCCGGGACAGGTTATGATCAATGAGCAGTTCTTC	CASSLAPGQVMINEQFF
TRBJ1-4	-	-	TRBV4-3	TGCGCCAGCAGCCATCCCCGAAACCAGGGAGTAGGGGATGAAAAACTGTTTTTT	CASSHPRNQGVGDEKLFF
TRBJ2-7	-	once	TRBV12-3/TRBV12-4	TGTGCCAGCAGTTTAGCGGCCGGGGCAGTCTACGAGCAGTACTTC	CASSLAAGAVYEQYF
TRBJ2-1	-	many	TRBV4-2	TGTGCCAGCAGCCAAGATGGCTCATACAATGAGCAGTTCTTC	CASSQDGSYNEQFF
TRBJ2-5	TRBD1	-	TRBV6-2/TRBV6-3	TGTGCCAGCAGTCACGGGGACAGGGCGTGGGAGACCCAGTACTTC	CASSHGDRAWETQYF
TRBJ1-2	TRBD1	-	TRBV5-1	TGCGCCAGCAGCTTGGCATCCACAGGGGAATGGGGCTATGGCTACACCTTC	CASSLASTGEWGYGYTF
TRBJ2-7	-	-	TRBV7-9	TGTGCCAGCAGCTTAGTACGAGAATACGAGCAGTACTTC	CASSLVREYEQYF
TRBJ2-5	-	-	TRBV20-1	TGCAGTGCTCCAACAGAGCAAGAGACCCAGTACTTC	CSAPTEQETQYF
TRBJ2-5	-	-	TRBV20-1	TGCAGTGCTAGAGATCAGGGCAGAGAGACCCAGTACTTC	CSARDQGRETQYF
TRBJ1-4	-	-	TRBV10-3	TGTGCCACCGAAGCCAGGGCCAATGAAAAACTGTTTTTT	CATEARANEKLFF
TRBJ1-2	-	-	TRBV20-1	TGCAGTGCTAGTGGCGGGCGAGTGCGTGGCTACACCTTC	CSASGGRVRGYTF
TRBJ2-5	-	few	TRBV24-1	TGTGCCACCAGTGATTTAGTTCATCGGGGGCGGGAGACCCAGTACTTC	CATSDLVHRGRETQYF
TRBJ1-2	-	-	TRBV29-1	TGCAGCGTTGGAAGTCAGCTCTATGGCTACACCTTC	CSVGSQLYGYTF
TRBJ2-5	-	-	TRBV5-1	TGCGCCAGCAGCCTCAGGACTGTGTTCCAAGAGACCCAGTACTTC	CASSLRTVFQETQYF
TRBJ2-5	TRBD2	-	TRBV7-2	TGTGCCAGCAGCTCAGACCTCCACGGGGGGGCGTATGAGACCCAGTACTTC	CASSSDLHGGAYETQYF
TRBJ2-7	TRBD2	once	TRBV20-1	TGCAGTGCTAGAGCCACTCCAAGCGGGGGGGTCTACAATGAGCAGTACTTC	CSARATPSGGVYNEQYF
TRBJ2-5	TRBD1	-	TRBV4-3	TGCGCCAGCAGACAAAGGACAGGGCTTGCTACTGGTGCCTACAATGAGCAGTACTTC	CASRQRTGLATGAYNEQYF
TRBJ1-2	TRBD1	-	TRBV10-3	TGTGCCATCAGTGATCAGGGGGGATATGGCTACACCTTC	CAISDQGGYGYTF
TRBJ1-2	TRBD1	few	TRBV7-9	TGTGCCAGCAGCCCGGGACAGGCCGTCGGGGGCTACACCTTC	CASSPGQAVGGYTF
TRBJ2-3	TRBD1	-	TRBV15	TGTGCCACCAGCAGACGGACAGGACAGGTTACGCAGTATTTT	CATSRRTGQVTQYF
TRBJ1-5	-	-	TRBV7-2	TGTGCCAGCAGCTTAGTAGGGAGCAATCAGCCCCAGCATTTT	CASSLVGSNQPQHF
TRBJ2-5	TRBD2	-	TRBV3-1	TGTGCCAGCAGCCTCGGGACTAGGCCTGAAGAGACCCAGTACTTC	CASSLGTRPEETQYF
TRBJ2-7	-	-	TRBV11-2	TGTGCCAGCAGCTTAGCCCCGGACAGTCTCTACGAGCAGTACTTC	CASSLAPDSLYEQYF
TRBJ2-7	TRBD2	-	TRBV4-1	TGCGCCAGCAGCCTGACGAGCGGGGGAGACGAGCAGTACTTC	CASSLTSGGDEQYF
TRBJ2-7	-	many	TRBV19	TGTGCCAGTAGTATTGGGTTTGGGGGGACCTACGAGCAGTACTTC	CASSIGFGGTYEQYF
TRBJ1-2	-	few	TRBV4-1	TGCGCCAGCAGCCAAGAAGCAGGGATAGGCGGCTACACCTTC	CASSQEAGIGGYTF
TRBJ1-2	-	few	TRBV4-1	TGCGCCAGCAGCCAAGTGGGAGCTAACTATGGCTACACCTTC	CASSQVGANYGYTF
TRBJ2-3	TRBD2	-	TRBV5-1	TGCGCCAGCAGCTCGTGGAAGCGGGAAACAGATACGCAGTATTTT	CASSSWKRETDTQYF
TRBJ1-6	-	-	TRBV5-1	TGCGCCAGCAGCTTCACAGGCCCTGGCTCCTATAATTCACCCCTCCACTTT	CASSFTGPGSYNSPLHF